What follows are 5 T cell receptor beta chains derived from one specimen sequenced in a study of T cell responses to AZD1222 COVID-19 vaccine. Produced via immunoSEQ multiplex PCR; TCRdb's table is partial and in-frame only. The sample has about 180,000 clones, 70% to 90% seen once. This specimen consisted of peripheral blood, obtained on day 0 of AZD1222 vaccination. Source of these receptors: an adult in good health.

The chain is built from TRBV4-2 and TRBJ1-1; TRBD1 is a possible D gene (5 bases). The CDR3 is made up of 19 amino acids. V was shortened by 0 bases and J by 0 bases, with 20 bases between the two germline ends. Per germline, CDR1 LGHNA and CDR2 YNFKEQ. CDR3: CASSQDRWDSGRVNTEAFF. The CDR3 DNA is TGTGCCAGCAGCCAAGATCGTTGGGACTCCGGCAGGGTGAACACTGAAGCTTTCTTT.

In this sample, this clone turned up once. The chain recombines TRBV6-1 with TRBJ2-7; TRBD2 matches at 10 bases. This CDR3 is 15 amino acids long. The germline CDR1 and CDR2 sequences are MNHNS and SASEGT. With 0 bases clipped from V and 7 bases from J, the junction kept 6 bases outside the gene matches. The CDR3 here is CASSEAAGGPGEQYF. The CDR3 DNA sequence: TGTGCCAGCAGTGAAGCAGCGGGGGGGCCGGGGGAGCAGTACTTC.

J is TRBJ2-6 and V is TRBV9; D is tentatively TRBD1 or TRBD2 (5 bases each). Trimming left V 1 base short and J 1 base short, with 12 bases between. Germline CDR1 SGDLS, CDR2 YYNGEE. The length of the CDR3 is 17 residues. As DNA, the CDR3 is TGTGCCAGCAGCGTACCCCGGGGCCAGTCTGGGGCCAACGTCCTGACTTTC. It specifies CASSVPRGQSGANVLTF.

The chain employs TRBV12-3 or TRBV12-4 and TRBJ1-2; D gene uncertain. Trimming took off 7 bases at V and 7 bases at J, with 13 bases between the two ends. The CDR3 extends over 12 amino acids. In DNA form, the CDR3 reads TGTGCCAGCAATCTGGGCCAGAGTGGCTACACCTTC. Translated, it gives CASNLGQSGYTF.

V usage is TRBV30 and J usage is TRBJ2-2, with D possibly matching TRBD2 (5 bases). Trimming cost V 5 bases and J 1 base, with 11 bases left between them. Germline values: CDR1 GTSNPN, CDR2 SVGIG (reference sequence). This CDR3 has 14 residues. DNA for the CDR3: TGTGCCTGGGAGCCTAGCATGAACACCGGGGAGCTGTTTTTT. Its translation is CAWEPSMNTGELFF.